Here is one TCR beta chain with its context. This sample is drawn from a study of graft-versus-host responses after intestinal transplantation. Data came from immunoSEQ multiplex PCR; TCRdb stores just in-frame clones and leaves some out. The table includes some 13,000 clones, around 38% detected once. J lost 7 bases, V lost 2 bases, and 8 bases had no gene match. The CDR3 contains 16 residues. Germline lookup yields CDR1 MNHEY and CDR2 SMNVEV (reference sequence). Proliferating CFSE-low CD3+CD4+ and CD3+CD8+ responders were sorted after the reaction. Study-wide results and limits: Some patients had graft-donor T cell macrochimerism. In their allografts, the ratios of graft-versus-host to host-versus-graft T cell clones were high. Some GvH clones appeared in ileal mucosa or blood before recipient bone marrow.

Sequences were derived from alloreactive CD4+ T cells from a mixed lymphocyte reaction culture, sampled before intestinal transplant. Sample subset: CFSE-low proliferating T cells sorted from roughly 6-day pre-transplant mixed lymphocyte reaction (GvH or HvG direction). The receptor comes from a human patient who received an intestinal transplant. The V call is TRBV27, the J call TRBJ1-6; 7 positions match TRBD1. The CDR3 DNA reads as TGTGCCAGCAGTTTAATCGCAGGGGGAGAGAATTCACCCCTCCACTTT. This encodes CASSLIAGGENSPLHF.